Below are 7 T cell receptor beta chains sequenced from a single sample in a study of T-cell reconstitution after alpha-beta-depleted transplantation in children. A library of TCRbeta sequences, prepared with unique molecular identifiers, was generated. TCRdb recomputed calls from the PCR reads with MiXCR, one row per CDR3 protein. The sample comprises 77,000 or so distinct CDR3 sequences, approximately 18% of which are singletons, and about 51% rests with the top ten. The source was PBMCs, mostly from graft donor cells, collected 360 days after TCRalphabeta/CD19-depleted stem cell transplant. These TCRs come from a male patient between 2 and 10 years old who had a stem cell transplant for acute lymphoblastic leukemia, so the T cells may come from the graft donor.

A few counts support this clonotype. The chain is built from TRBV7-8 and TRBJ2-1, with unresolved D. The CDR3 has 15 residues. V shed 1 base and J shed 0 bases, with 7 bases lying between them. CDR1 SGHVS and CDR2 FQNEAQ come from the germline V gene. The CDR3 nucleotides are TGTGCCAGCAGCTTAGACGGGTACTCCTACAATGAGCAGTTCTTC. This encodes CASSLDGYSYNEQFF.

The chain combines TRBV29-1 with TRBJ2-7, with 10 bases lining up with TRBD1. This CDR3 comprises 13 residues. Germline V gene data show CDR1 as SQVTM and CDR2 as ANQGSEA. After removal of 6 bases from V and 2 bases from J, the junction contained 4 bases not matched to a gene. CDR3 region: CSVAGTGAYEQYF. The DNA for the CDR3 is TGCAGCGTAGCCGGGACAGGGGCCTACGAGCAGTACTTC.

This clonotype was counted only a few times. The chain employs TRBV12-3 or TRBV12-4 and TRBJ2-3; 11 bases map to TRBD2. The length of the CDR3 is 15 residues. Trimming cost V 6 bases and J 2 bases; bases outside gene matches: 4. The CDR3 region has the DNA TGTGCCAGCAGCGAGGGACTAGCGGACACAGATACGCAGTATTTT. Encoded protein: CASSEGLADTDTQYF.

This clonotype was picked up many times. This chain connects TRBV10-3 to TRBJ2-5; TRBD2 agrees at 8 bases. There are 15 residues in the CDR3. Per germline, CDR1 ENHRY and CDR2 SYGVKD. J lost 5 bases, V lost 1 base, and 6 bases had no gene match. This CDR3 is CAISELGLATETQYF. The CDR3 nucleotides are TGTGCCATCAGTGAGTTAGGACTAGCTACTGAGACCCAGTACTTC.

In its sample, this clonotype was seen a few times. This chain uses TRBV24-1 with TRBJ2-5; tentative D call: TRBD1 (6 bases). Trimming pared 1 base from V and 5 bases from J, leaving 13 bases between. This CDR3 is built from 15 residues. The V gene's germline CDR1 is KGHDR and CDR2 SFDVKD. The CDR3 loop reads CATSDLQGGSETQYF. The CDR3 nucleotides read TGTGCCACCAGTGATTTACAGGGTGGATCGGAGACCCAGTACTTC.

This clonotype is medium-sized (0.01 to 0.1%) in the sample. This rearrangement joins TRBV7-2 to TRBJ1-2, with TRBD1 matching 9 bases. The CDR3 contains 15 residues. Trimming at V came to 1 base and at J to 2 bases, leaving 2 bases not matched to a gene. Germline CDR1 SGHTA, CDR2 FQGNSA. CDR3 DNA sequence: TGTGCCAGCAGCTTAGAGGGACAGGGAAACTATGGCTACACCTTC. Protein sequence: CASSLEGQGNYGYTF.

The V call is TRBV2, the J call TRBJ1-1, with 7 nucleotides matching TRBD1. Germline loops: CDR1 SNHLY, CDR2 FYNNEI. The CDR3 runs to 15 residues. The trim removed 4 bases at V and 3 bases at J, leaving 8 bases unmatched. The CDR3 DNA reads TGTGCCAGCAGTGCTCACAGGGGACGGTACACTGAAGCTTTCTTT. Protein: CASSAHRGRYTEAFF. The full variable domain, completed using reference TRBV2 and TRBJ1-1, is EPEVTQTPSHQVTQMGQEVILRCVPISNHLYFYWYRQILGQKVEFLVSFYNNEISEKSEIFDDQFSVERPDGSNFTLKIRSTKLEDSAMYFCASSAHRGRYTEAFFGQGTRLTVV.